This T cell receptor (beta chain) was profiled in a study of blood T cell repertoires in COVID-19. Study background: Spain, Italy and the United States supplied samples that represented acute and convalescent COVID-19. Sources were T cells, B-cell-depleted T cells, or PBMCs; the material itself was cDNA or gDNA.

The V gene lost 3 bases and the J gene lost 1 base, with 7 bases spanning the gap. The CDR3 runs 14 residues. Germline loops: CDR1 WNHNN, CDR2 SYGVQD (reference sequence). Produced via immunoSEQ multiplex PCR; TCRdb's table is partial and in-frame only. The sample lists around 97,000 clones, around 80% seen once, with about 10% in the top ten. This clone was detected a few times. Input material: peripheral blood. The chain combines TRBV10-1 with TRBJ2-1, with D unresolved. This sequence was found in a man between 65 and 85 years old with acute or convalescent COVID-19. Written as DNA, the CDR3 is TGCGCCAGCAGTGATTCGGGTTCCTACAATGAGCAGTTCTTC. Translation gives CASSDSGSYNEQFF.